This passage covers 30 T cell receptor beta chains from one sample sequenced in a study of blood T cell repertoires in COVID-19. The data were produced by immunoSEQ multiplex PCR, yet TCRdb's version contains in-frame clones alone and is incomplete. The table includes fewer than 90,000 clones, around nine tenths detected once. Sequenced material: peripheral blood. These receptors were collected from a man aged 45-65 years with active or convalescent COVID-19.

The V and J genes are TRBV5-4 and TRBJ2-1, with 7 nucleotides matching TRBD2. Losses at the gene ends were 2 bases for V and 5 bases for J; bases not matched to a gene: 4. CDR1 SGHNT and CDR2 YYREEE come from the germline V gene (reference sequence). CDR3 length: 14 residues. The chain's CDR3 is CASSLVGGDNEQFF. The CDR3 coding sequence is TGTGCCAGCAGCTTAGTGGGAGGGGACAATGAGCAGTTCTTC.

The chain couples TRBV15 to TRBJ2-5; possibly TRBD1 for D (5 bases). The germline V and J ends were trimmed by 3 bases and 2 bases, with 7 bases remaining between them. Per the germline V gene, CDR1 is LNHNV and CDR2 is YYDKDF (reference sequence). This CDR3 comprises 13 residues. The CDR3, as DNA: TGTGCCACCAGCAGGACAGTTCAAGAGACCCAGTACTTC. It codes for CATSRTVQETQYF. Complete variable domain (other parts from reference TRBV15 and TRBJ2-5): DAMVIQNPRYQVTQFGKPVTLSCSQTLNHNVMYWYQQKSSQAPKLLFHYYDKDFNNEADTPDNFQSRRPNTSFCFLDIRSPGLGDTAMYLCATSRTVQETQYFGPGTRLLVL.

The chain has TRBV27 and TRBJ2-3, with 7 nucleotides matching TRBD2. CDR1 MNHEY and CDR2 SMNVEV come from the germline V gene (reference sequence). The junction had 7 bases not matched to a gene; V was cut back by 7 bases and J by 3 bases. The CDR3 sequence is 14 residues long. The CDR3 spells CASTGGMETDTQYF. The CDR3, as DNA: TGTGCCAGCACCGGGGGGATGGAAACAGATACGCAGTATTTT.

This rearrangement joins TRBV5-1 to TRBJ2-3; TRBD2 matches 12 bases. The germline V gene has CDR1 SGHRS and CDR2 YFSETQ. CDR3 length equals 16 residues. Trimming removed 3 bases from V and 2 bases from J; junction bases left unmatched: 4. For the CDR3, the DNA is TGCGCCAGCAGCTCACTAGCGGGGGGACCCACAGATACGCAGTATTTT. Translated, it gives CASSSLAGGPTDTQYF.

The chain joins TRBV28 to TRBJ1-2; no clear D. Trimming left V 2 bases short and J 2 bases short, with 9 bases between. The CDR3 has 14 amino acids. Germline V gives CDR1 MDHEN, CDR2 SYDVKM. The DNA of the CDR3 is TGTGCCAGCAGTTTAGTGCGACTGAACTATGGCTACACCTTC. Protein product: CASSLVRLNYGYTF.

The genes are TRBV6-5 and TRBJ2-7; 7 bases fit TRBD1. This CDR3 has 12 residues. Germline CDR1 and CDR2: MNHEY and SVGAGI. V was pared by 8 bases and J by 4 bases, with 5 bases of the junction left unmatched. This CDR3 is CASGRGPYEQYV. The CDR3 nucleotides are TGTGCCAGCGGTAGGGGGCCATACGAGCAGTACGTC.

The chain has TRBV12-3 or TRBV12-4 and TRBJ2-7; no reliable D call. CDR3 size: 12 residues. V was shortened by 1 base and J by 4 bases, with 5 bases between the two germline ends. The CDR3 DNA is TGTGCCAGCAGTTTAGACCGGTACGAGCAGTACTTC. Its protein product is CASSLDRYEQYF.

This clone was counted a single time. The rearrangement joins TRBV6-2 or TRBV6-3 to TRBJ2-2; perhaps TRBD2 as D (6 bases). Trimming left V 0 bases short and J 7 bases short, with 15 bases between. CDR1 is MNHEY, CDR2 SVGEGT, per germline. The CDR3 runs 16 residues. CDR3 in DNA: TGTGCCAGCAGTTACTCGGCAGGGTCCGGGGGCGGGGAGCTGTTTTTT. Residues: CASSYSAGSGGGELFF.

The chain combines TRBV7-8 with TRBJ1-1; maybe TRBD1 (6 bases). The CDR3 has 12 amino acids. Looked up from germline, CDR1 is SGHVS and CDR2 is FQNEAQ. Trimming removed 2 bases at V and 12 bases at J, with 13 bases between. CDR3: CASSLTWDITFF. Here the CDR3 DNA reads TGTGCCAGCAGCTTAACTTGGGACATAACTTTCTTT.

The chain employs TRBV5-4 and TRBJ2-3; weak D call: TRBD1 (5 bases). CDR3 length: 16 residues. Germline CDR1 is SGHNT and CDR2 is YYREEE (reference sequence). V was cut by 3 bases and J by 1 base, with 15 bases left in between. DNA of the CDR3: TGTGCCAGCAGCTCCCCCCAGGGTGCCCGCACAGATACGCAGTATTTT. This gives the protein CASSSPQGARTDTQYF.

The V and J genes are TRBV5-1 and TRBJ1-1; 8 bases agree with TRBD1. Germline V gene lookup returns CDR1 SGHRS and CDR2 YFSETQ. The length of the CDR3 is 14 residues. Unmatched junction bases numbered 1, after V lost 2 bases and J lost 1 base. The CDR3 spells CASSFQGANTEAFF. The CDR3 bases are TGCGCCAGCAGCTTTCAGGGGGCGAACACTGAAGCTTTCTTT.

V and J are TRBV3-1 (or the pseudogene TRBV3-2) and TRBJ1-4; D call uncertain. The CDR3 runs to 13 residues. Germline V gene lookup returns CDR1 LGHDT and CDR2 YNNKEL (reference sequence). Trimming removed 6 bases at V and 5 bases at J, with 10 bases between. CDR3 sequence: CASSSTRNEKLFF. In nucleotides, the CDR3 is TGTGCCAGCAGTTCGACTAGAAATGAAAAACTGTTTTTT.

The gene calls are TRBV6-5 and TRBJ1-2; D unclear. The CDR3 is 13 residues long. Trimming left V 7 bases short and J 10 bases short, with 19 bases between. Looked up from germline, CDR1 is MNHEY and CDR2 is SVGAGI. DNA for the CDR3: TGTGCCAGCACCTCTTTTTTGGGCCAGGCCTACACCTTC. It is translated as CASTSFLGQAYTF.

The genes are TRBV11-2 and TRBJ2-3, with D maybe TRBD1 (6 bases). CDR1 is SGHAT, CDR2 FQNNGV, per germline. With 3 bases removed from V and 0 bases from J, the gap between germline ends came to 10 bases. The length of the CDR3 is 15 residues. The CDR3 sequence: CASSFGQQSTDTQYF. In DNA, the CDR3 is TGTGCCAGCAGCTTCGGACAGCAGAGCACAGATACGCAGTATTTT.

The rearrangement links TRBV5-1 to TRBJ2-5, with TRBD2 matching 14 bases. The CDR3 covers 16 residues. V lost 4 bases and J lost 2; bases outside the gene matches: 4. Per the germline V gene, CDR1 is SGHRS and CDR2 is YFSETQ. The CDR3 region has the DNA TGCGCCAGCAGCATTGGACTAGCGGGGGGACAAGAGACCCAGTACTTC. Its translation: CASSIGLAGGQETQYF.

The J gene is TRBJ2-7, the V gene TRBV28, with no clear D. Trimming took off 5 bases at V and 4 bases at J, with 6 bases between the two ends. The CDR3 extends over 11 amino acids. CDR1 is MDHEN, CDR2 SYDVKM, per germline. The CDR3 spells CASSAEYEQYF. The DNA for the CDR3 is TGTGCCAGCAGTGCCGAGTACGAGCAGTACTTC.

The J gene is TRBJ2-3, the V gene TRBV29-1, with unresolved D. Trimming cost V 4 bases and J 0 bases, with 23 bases left between them. Germline V gene data show CDR1 as SQVTM and CDR2 as ANQGSEA. The CDR3 extends over 18 amino acids. The CDR3, as DNA: TGCAGCGTTGCAAACCCACAAATGGGCGAGAATAGCACAGATACGCAGTATTTT. Translating gives CSVANPQMGENSTDTQYF.

This chain uses TRBV9 with TRBJ2-1; 7 bases map to TRBD2. The CDR3 totals 15 residues. Looked up from germline, CDR1 is SGDLS and CDR2 is YYNGEE. The junction had 9 bases not matched to a gene; V was cut back by 0 bases and J by 9 bases. The DNA for the CDR3 is TGTGCCAGCAGCGTAGATCCAGCGGGGCGGGGTGAGCAGTTCTTC. Amino acid sequence: CASSVDPAGRGEQFF.

This clone has just one count. The chain joins TRBV11-2 to TRBJ2-5; 10 nucleotides agree with TRBD2. V shed 1 base and J 1 base; nucleotides not matched to a gene: 9. Germline CDR1 is SGHAT and CDR2 is FQNNGV. This CDR3 is built from 18 residues. The CDR3 DNA is TGTGCCAGCAGCTTAGGGCGCCAGCGGGGGGGGACCCAAGAGACCCAGTACTTC. It encodes CASSLGRQRGGTQETQYF.

This chain links TRBV19 with TRBJ2-3; a possible D gene is TRBD1 (6 bases). Trimming pared 0 bases from V and 11 bases from J, leaving 15 bases between. Germline V gives CDR1 LNHDA, CDR2 SQIVND (reference sequence). This CDR3 contains 14 residues. CDR3: CASSIDWRTVWQYF. The CDR3 DNA reads TGTGCCAGTAGTATAGATTGGAGGACAGTCTGGCAGTATTTT.

The CDR3 protein is CASSSGDSAEAFF. The CDR3 DNA follows: TGTGCCAGCAGCTCCGGGGACAGTGCCGAAGCTTTCTTT. V gene TRBV9 combines with J gene TRBJ1-1, with 7 bases lining up with TRBD1. Unmatched junction bases numbered 8, after V lost 4 bases and J lost 8 bases. Per the germline V gene, CDR1 is SGDLS and CDR2 is YYNGEE. This CDR3 contains 13 residues.

CDR3 region: CASSQGQGSEQYV. The CDR3 DNA sequence: TGCGCCAGCAGCCAAGGACAGGGAAGCGAGCAGTACGTC. V gene TRBV4-1 combines with J gene TRBJ2-7; 7 positions match TRBD1. The CDR3 is 13 amino acids. Trimming took 1 base from V and 6 from J; bases not matched to a gene: 3. CDR1 and CDR2 from the germline V gene are MGHRA and YSYEKL.

The V and J genes are TRBV15 and TRBJ2-5; TRBD2 matches at 10 bases. V lost 3 bases, J lost 1 base, and 5 bases stayed unmatched. Per germline, CDR1 LNHNV and CDR2 YYDKDF (reference sequence). The CDR3 covers 16 residues. The CDR3 DNA reads as TGTGCCACCAGCAGTGGAGCGGGGGGGACCCAAGAGACCCAGTACTTC. This encodes CATSSGAGGTQETQYF.

The CDR3 region is CASSTGGLSNNEQFF. In nucleotides, the CDR3 is TGCGCCAGCAGCACGGGGGGACTTTCGAACAATGAGCAGTTCTTC. The gene calls are TRBV4-1 and TRBJ2-1, with 7 bases identical to TRBD2. V lost 5 bases to trimming and J lost 5 bases; unmatched junction nucleotides: 9. The CDR3 is 15 residues long. Germline assignment: CDR1 MGHRA and CDR2 YSYEKL.

The chain links TRBV29-1 to TRBJ2-3; 9 nucleotides line up with TRBD2. The CDR3 totals 17 residues. V shed 1 base and J 3 bases; nucleotides not matched to a gene: 11. Germline-derived CDR1 and CDR2 are SQVTM and ANQGSEA. The CDR3 sequence is CSVEGWRGLAGTDTQYF. CDR3 sequence (DNA): TGCAGCGTTGAAGGGTGGAGGGGGCTAGCGGGGACAGATACGCAGTATTTT.

The chain uses TRBV15 and TRBJ1-2; 10 nucleotides agree with TRBD1. CDR3 length: 15 residues. V gave up 5 bases and J gave up 3 bases; unmatched junction bases: 6. CDR1 and CDR2 (germline): LNHNV, YYDKDF (reference sequence). CDR3 protein: CATSEGQGDHYGYTF. The CDR3 DNA is TGTGCCACCAGCGAAGGACAGGGGGATCACTATGGCTACACCTTC. The complete variable domain, with remaining parts taken from reference TRBV15 and TRBJ1-2, reads DAMVIQNPRYQVTQFGKPVTLSCSQTLNHNVMYWYQQKSSQAPKLLFHYYDKDFNNEADTPDNFQSRRPNTSFCFLDIRSPGLGDTAMYLCATSEGQGDHYGYTFGSGTRLTVV.

The genes are TRBV4-1 and TRBJ2-2, with a tentative D call TRBD1 (7 bases). The V and J ends lost 2 bases and 6 bases respectively, with 13 bases between them. CDR1 and CDR2 from the germline V gene are MGHRA and YSYEKL. CDR3 size: 15 residues. As DNA, the CDR3 is TGCGCCAGCAGCCAACCAGACAGGGAGGCCGGGGAGCTGTTTTTT. Translation gives CASSQPDREAGELFF.

This sequence joins TRBV24-1 and TRBJ2-1; D may be TRBD2 (7 bases). V lost 5 bases and J 7 bases, leaving 17 bases between the germline ends. Germline V gene sequence: CDR1 KGHDR, CDR2 SFDVKD. The CDR3 contains 15 residues. CDR3 nucleotides: TGTGCCACCAGTGGCATAAAACAGGGAGGGAATGAGCAGTTCTTC. Amino acids: CATSGIKQGGNEQFF.

The chain couples TRBV7-9 to TRBJ2-5; weak D call: TRBD1 (6 bases). The V end lost 5 bases, the J end lost 1 base, and 11 bases lay between the germline ends. This CDR3 is built from 14 residues. From germline, CDR1 is SEHNR and CDR2 FQNEAQ (reference sequence). The CDR3 DNA reads as TGTGCCAGCAGCCCTGGGACAAGCCAAGAGACCCAGTACTTC. Residues: CASSPGTSQETQYF.

This clone came up once. The chain links TRBV3-1 (or the pseudogene TRBV3-2) to TRBJ1-1; 7 bases map to TRBD1. The CDR3 length is 15 residues. V dropped 0 bases and J dropped 1; count of bases not matched to a gene: 2. Per germline, CDR1 LGHDT and CDR2 YNNKEL (reference sequence). The CDR3 reads CASSQERTGNTEAFF. The CDR3 DNA follows: TGTGCCAGCAGCCAAGAGAGGACAGGGAACACTGAAGCTTTCTTT.